The entry below describes one T cell receptor (beta chain). The antigen this receptor binds is unknown. The junction shows a germline mismatch at one end, possibly a read error. The library came from the immunoSEQ multiplex PCR assay. For the multiplex PCR, a mixture combining 60 forward primers for TCR Vbeta segments and 13 reverse primers for TCR Jbeta segments was used. A multiplex PCR assay on genomic DNA amplified the CDR3 region of rearranged TCR beta genes. Amplified TCR beta libraries were sequenced as 87-base-pair reads on the Illumina HiSeq System. Turning to the authors' computational methods: A later analysis counted about 80 million unique TCR beta chains across the 670 or so repertoires, and about 10 million of these chains were shared by at least two donors. Raw reads were error-corrected and collapsed into unique sequences with a nearest-neighbor algorithm that merged closely related sequences to remove PCR and sequencing errors. V, D and J gene segments were assigned by aligning CDR3 sequences to IMGT reference sequences. For a sequence to be retained, a match of at least six nucleotides was required to both a V gene segment and a J gene segment. A rearrangement counted as productive if the CDR3 had no stop codons and remained in frame with V and J, and every other rearrangement counted as non-productive. Following IMGT convention, CDR3 was defined as the stretch from the second conserved V-encoded cysteine up to the conserved J-encoded phenylalanine. The earlier analysis of about 610 of the donors excluded any sequence lacking an unambiguous match to a single V gene segment. An earlier analysis of almost 600 of the donors classified V segments as functional when productive rearrangements were above 56.7% and as segregating when the standard deviation between donors was above 5%. A statistical classification framework was developed to diagnose cytomegalovirus status using the catalog of TCR beta chain sequences. In a later analysis, V and J genes were assigned by comparing TCR nucleotide sequences against IMGT/GENE-DB human TR gene sequences. The TCRdist pipeline was used in a later analysis to assign CDR3 sequences and most-parsimonious VDJ recombination scenarios. A later analysis defined each TCR beta chain by its CDR3 amino acid sequence plus V-gene family, and excluded reads lacking a unique V-gene family. In a later analysis, approximately 590 highly shared, low-generation-probability nucleotide sequences were removed to address suspected cross-contamination and a sequencing artifact. A later analysis calculated a clonal expansion index for each public chain from normalized within-repertoire ranks of inferred template counts. In a later analysis, generation probabilities were computed using a VDJ recombination model fitted to out-of-frame rearrangements, and the results were checked against IGoR. Hypergeometric tests were used in a later analysis to score TCR-TCR, TCR-HLA and TCR-CMV co-occurrence, with a repertoire-size bias correction applied to the TCR pairs. In a later analysis, false discovery rates were estimated by permuting HLA or CMV assignments 20 times. In a later analysis, co-occurring TCRs were grouped using DBSCAN, and TCRdist sequence similarity was added for clustering within HLA-allele-positive subsets. Repertoires with fewer than 30,000 or more than 120,000 public chains, plus five repertoires with anomalous nucleotide sharing, were excluded from co-occurrence clustering. The immuneACCESS repertoire file appears here via TCRdb, limited to in-frame rearrangements. These files lack a portion of the clones; in checked studies, under half of the deficit traces to unresolved V genes, and the cause of the others is not known. V and J calls and clone size are given by that table; D and trimming were obtained from the DNA. The sample records about 140,000 clones, around four fifths of which are singletons. The ten largest clones take up roughly 2% of the sample.

The data belong to a study of cytomegalovirus exposure and HLA in healthy donors (dated by TCRdb to about 2017). In terms of the full investigation: In an earlier analysis of approximately 500 of the donors, around 290 Gb of sequence data and roughly 100 million unique TCR beta sequences from about 190 million T cells were reported. The number of typed donors differed by locus: about 629-630 for A, B, C, DRB1 and DQB1; roughly 510 for DQA1; 600 to 610 for DPA1; and about 450 for DPB1. An early release covering about 600 HLA-typed donors comprised 300 to 350 gigabases of sequencing data and approximately 80 million unique TCR sequences. Of the approximately 370 genotyped donors, 81% were placed in the genetic ancestry cluster associated with self-reported Caucasian donors. The study aimed to test whether signatures of past pathogen exposure could be identified by cataloging public T cell receptors. All discovery cohort repertoires had been generated on a single sequencing platform. Besides the first cohort of some 670 subjects, a separate validation cohort made up of 120 different subjects was used. Alongside the repertoire data, information on donor age, sex, ethnicity and CMV serostatus was compiled. Because of strong linkage in the cohort, 5 or 6 DR-DQ haplotypes were treated as single units for association and clustering. The later analysis used no new phenotypic data to find candidate immune exposures, relying instead on TCR beta sequences and their occurrence across donors. A later analysis re-analyzed previously published TCR beta repertoires from approximately 700 donors and added high-resolution HLA genotyping to study TCR occurrence patterns. The study combined high-throughput TCR immunosequencing, statistical association of individual TCRs with disease status, and machine learning to predict cytomegalovirus infection status. The study profiled the T cell repertoires of 666 subjects by immunosequencing and related them to cytomegalovirus serostatus. In a later genetic analysis, genome-wide SNP genotypes for about three fifths of the roughly 670 donors were used, and that subset was treated as a discovery cohort. An earlier analysis of 587 of the donors used high-throughput TCR beta sequencing to judge whether each TCR beta V gene segment behaved as functional or pseudogenic. Both class I and class II loci were covered by HLA typing, at four-digit resolution. On average, 235,054 unique TCR beta nucleotide sequences were sequenced per donor among about 400 genotyped donors of the cohort, with about 17% of those sequences being non-productive.

In total, 630 or so healthy bone marrow donors made up the cohort. All cohort members were sampled while nominally healthy, although unrecorded immune exposures were likely present. The donor tested CMV seronegative and was one of the 352 seronegative cohort members. A peripheral blood sample was collected from each donor, and TCR beta sequencing was performed on peripheral blood mononuclear cells. Genomic DNA extraction from the blood cell samples was performed with the Qiagen DNeasy Blood Extraction Kit. Findings and caveats that apply to the study as a whole: When HLA alleles, especially DR and DQ, strongly co-occurred, TCR associations were difficult to assign to individual alleles. In a later genetic analysis, fewer N-insertions in productive TCRs were reported among donors in an Asian-associated ancestry cluster than the roughly 640-donor mean. Three of the identified cytomegalovirus-associated TCR beta chains were confirmed in vitro to be specific for cytomegalovirus antigens. Sequencing depth was assumed to be roughly uniform across donors in the presence/absence analyses, though that assumption may not hold. Linkage disequilibrium might explain the correlated functional status among segregating V segments, but an unknown experimental factor could not be ruled out. In a later analysis, most CMV-associated TCR beta chains were found to appear HLA-restricted, with HLA associations seemingly driven largely by CMV exposure. A later analysis found that HLA-associated TCR beta chains were more clonally expanded and had lower generation probabilities than equally common non-associated chains. According to a later analysis, parvovirus B19, influenza, CMV and Epstein-Barr virus appeared linked to several top co-occurrence clusters. In a later analysis, some 18,000 TCR beta sequences were associated with specific HLA alleles at a false discovery rate of 0.05. CMV serostatus was the only immune exposure information available for the cohort. The 87-base-pair reads could not distinguish some IMGT-functional V segments, including TRBV6-2 and TRBV6-3, so those segments were excluded. HLA typing was unavailable for some donors at each locus, so association tests used only the typed subset. The earlier analysis of some 560 of the donors excluded 15 to 20 rarely observed V segments, including chromosome 9 orphons, because counts were too low. Across donors, most TCR sequences were observed very rarely, whereas some public TCRs were present in many individuals. The sequencing pipeline was judged likely to have produced a cluster of highly shared sequence variants as a technical artifact. A further reported finding was that TCR beta sequences accurately predicted the HLA-A and HLA-B alleles for most subjects in the first cohort. In a later analysis, TCR association rates were found to vary across HLA loci, with the most associated TCRs seen for DRB1 alleles and the fewest for HLA-C alleles. The classifier was reported to diagnose cytomegalovirus status with high specificity and sensitivity in both the original and validation cohorts. In an earlier analysis of approximately 600 of the donors, most TCR beta V segments were observed in productive rearrangements about 90% or about 30% of the time, broadly matching IMGT annotations. V-gene and J-gene trimming of TCR beta chains was associated with a missense DCLRE1C variant in a later genetic analysis, and the association was replicated in an independent cohort. It was suggested by the authors that the approach could potentially be generalized to other disease states and immunological phenotypes. Only TCR beta chains were sequenced in this cohort, and the absence of alpha or paired-chain data limited detectable features. The study gave a list of 150 to 200 TCR beta chains associated with cytomegalovirus.

From its cysteine to its phenylalanine, the CDR3 spans 13 amino acids. The CDR3 DNA has 39 bases and is translated from base 1. Looking up the germline V gene (reference sequence) yields CDR1 MNHNY and CDR2 SVGAGI. Sequences were obtained from PBMCs. The receptor chain draws on TRBV6-6 and TRBJ1-2, with no confidently assigned D gene. This TCR derives from a man aged 25 to 40 in good health and CMV-seronegative. The DNA reads as follows: TGTGCCACCACCAGTAACGCTAACTATGGCTACCCCTTC. It codes for CATTSNANYGYPF.